The entry that follows covers one T cell receptor beta chain sequence. Its antigen target is currently unknown. The sample holds no much larger clone one base away, and base qualities are not on file. Preparation of the library involved the immunoSEQ multiplex PCR assay. Rearranged TCR beta chain sequences were amplified using the hsTCRB Kit according to the manufacturer's protocol. TCRB libraries were sequenced on an Illumina MiSeq. Per the authors' processing: Demultiplexing, trimming and gene mapping were performed with the kit vendor's proprietary platform. The table comes from immuneACCESS by way of TCRdb, which keeps in-frame sequences with V and J called. Part of the clones is missing from these tables; in studies checked, under half for an unresolved V gene and the rest for unknown reasons. V and J calls and clone size are those listed in that table; D and trimming were worked out from the DNA. The sample yields about 90,000 clones; about 90% were counted once. Approximately 0.8% of the sample goes to the ten largest clones.

This sample is drawn from a study of a mutant IDH1 vaccine in newly diagnosed glioma (dated by TCRdb to about 2021). Some background on the complete study: Vaccination was initiated 4-6 weeks after radiotherapy alone, or concurrently with temozolomide cycles in the chemotherapy-containing groups. The roughly 32 treated patients were approximately 60% male and roughly 40% female, with a mean age of roughly 42 years. Before enrollment, patients had received standard therapy of radiotherapy alone, temozolomide alone, or radiochemotherapy with temozolomide; most received the combination. The week-35 safety follow-up took place at visit V12, and the week-47 end of study took place at visit V13. Peripheral blood was drawn at six visits: V03 (baseline), V05, V07, V10, V12 and V13. For exploratory analyses, longitudinal TCRB deep sequencing was carried out in under 30 treated patients wherever samples were available. General study outcomes and caveats: Immune responses induced by the vaccine were seen in roughly 92% of patients across multiple MHC alleles. Availability determined which PBMC samples were chosen for TCRB deep sequencing. The authors stated that sample limitations prevented analyses of patient blood samples from being reproduced. Changes in the top peripheral T cell clonotypes picked up by TCRB sequencing did not appear to be linked to pseudoprogression.

The time point tag for this specimen amounts to: week 47, end of study. Each vaccine dose was 300 ug of a 20-mer mutant IDH1 peptide in Montanide, given subcutaneously with topical imiquimod. Patients were given eight vaccinations, in weeks 1, 3, 5, 7, 11, 15, 19 and 23, which matched visits V03 through V10. Donors had newly diagnosed WHO grade 3 or 4 IDH1-mutant astrocytomas with loss of nuclear ATRX. The samples were drawn from NOA16, a multicentre, single-arm, open-label phase I trial in Germany that tested a mutant IDH1 peptide vaccine in humans for the first time. Genomic DNA for TCRB sequencing was extracted from EDTA blood using the DNeasy Blood and Tissue Kit. Measured from the cysteine to the phenylalanine, the CDR3 is 13 residues long. Only the CDR3 portion is preserved as DNA: 39 bases, with reading frame beginning at the first base. V lost 4 bases and J lost 2 bases; the stretch between them is 7 bases long. For CDR1 and CDR2, the germline V gene lists ENHRY and SYGVKD.

The chain is made from TRBV10-3 and TRBJ2-3; the D gene cannot be resolved reliably. This clonotype was sampled from a woman aged 50 to 60 with glioma. The input for sequencing was PBMCs, taken from a glioma patient whose treatment included an IDH1 peptide vaccine. The CDR3 reads CAISGQDTDTQYF. The sequenced DNA: TGTGCCATCAGTGGCCAGGACACAGATACGCAGTATTTT.